This T cell receptor beta chain was documented in a study of shared clonotypes between healthy human individuals. The wider study: Donors, aged 18 to 49, were a couple of women and three men.

The CDR3 totals 15 residues. Per the germline V gene, CDR1 is SQVTM and CDR2 is ANQGSEA. Assay runs were performed at deep level. Sequenced by immunoSEQ multiplex PCR; TCRdb stores in-frame clones only, minus some. The table records some 630,000 clones, approximately 96% of them present only once. Naive CD8 populations comprised CD45RO-negative cells positively selected for CCR7, excluding terminally differentiated effector memory CD45RA+ cells. This TCR was sampled from a woman in her twenties or thirties in good health. The material sequenced was naive CD8+ T cells sorted from blood. The chain links TRBV29-1 to TRBJ2-1; perhaps TRBD2 as D (6 bases). The CDR3 spells CSGGRWRGSYNEQFF. CDR3 bases: TGCAGTGGGGGTCGGTGGAGGGGCTCCTACAATGAGCAGTTCTTC.